This T cell receptor beta chain was captured by sequencing in a study of post-analysis software for immune sequencing data. The overall study: Relapsing-remitting, secondary progressive and progressive-relapsing multiple sclerosis were all included among the disease courses.

Built from TCR beta cDNA, the libraries had unique molecular identifiers in them. T cells numbering about 0.85 to 11 million yielded cDNA molecules that totaled roughly 500,000. TCRdb re-derived calls from the PCR reads in MiXCR, one entry per CDR3 protein. The data hold roughly 400,000 distinct CDR3 sequences, with approximately 39% observed a single time. Study-wide results and caveats: There were five or six TRBV segments more frequent in patients than controls, and TRBV5-6, TRBV5-1 and TRBV20-1 were among them. For normalized Chao1 diversity, multiple sclerosis patients scored significantly lower than controls did.

Points on this clonotype: The target antigen is unknown.

The V and J ends lost 2 bases and 3 bases, in that order; junction bases with no gene match: 6. Germline assignment: CDR1 LGHDT and CDR2 YNNKEL (reference sequence). The CDR3 runs 15 residues. Sequenced: blood. This clonotype was sampled from a girl aged 2 to 9 with multiple sclerosis. V and J are TRBV3-1 and TRBJ2-7; 8 nucleotides line up with TRBD1. CDR3 loop: CASSQPGQGGYEQYF. As DNA, the CDR3 is TGTGCCAGCAGCCAACCAGGACAGGGAGGCTACGAGCAGTACTTC.